What follows are 21 T cell receptor beta chains derived from one specimen sequenced in a study of shared clonotypes between healthy human individuals. TCRdb's table, derived via immunoSEQ multiplex PCR, lists solely in-frame clones and lacks some. The repertoire holds nearly 750,000 clones, with about two thirds as singletons. The sample comprised memory CD4+ T cells sorted from blood. Subset defined: CD45RA-negative fraction. These receptor sequences come from a woman aged 30 to 39 in good health.

V is TRBV6-6 and J is TRBJ1-5, with TRBD1 identical over 9 bases. Germline V CDR1 and CDR2: MNHNY, SVGAGI (reference sequence). J gave up 4 bases and V 7 bases, and 11 bases lay outside the gene matches. CDR3 length: 16 amino acids. CDR3 nucleotides: TGTGCCAGCACTCTGACAGGGGGTATGGGAAATCAGCCCCAGCATTTT. This translates into CASTLTGGMGNQPQHF.

This chain connects TRBV9 to TRBJ2-2; 8 nucleotides agree with TRBD2. Germline lookup yields CDR1 SGDLS and CDR2 YYNGEE. The trim removed 4 bases at V and 2 bases at J, leaving 10 bases unmatched. The CDR3 sequence is 17 residues long. CDR3: CASSPREREYNTGELFF. The CDR3, as DNA: TGTGCCAGCAGCCCACGTGAGCGGGAGTATAACACCGGGGAGCTGTTTTTT.

The chain couples TRBV27 to TRBJ2-3; 14 nucleotides match TRBD2. The V gene end was trimmed by 1 base and the J gene end by 5 bases; junction bases not matched to a gene: 11. Germline CDR1 MNHEY, CDR2 SMNVEV (reference sequence). The CDR3 extends over 19 amino acids. CDR3 DNA sequence: TGTGCCAGCAGTTTATTAGGACTAGCGGGAGGACGAAGACAAGATACGCAGTATTTT. This encodes CASSLLGLAGGRRQDTQYF.

This clone was counted a single time. The V gene is TRBV7-2, the J gene TRBJ1-3, with D unresolved. The V end lost 5 bases, the J end lost 3 bases, and 17 bases lay between the germline ends. The CDR3 has 16 amino acids. In germline, CDR1 is SGHTA, CDR2 FQGNSA. The CDR3 DNA is TGTGCCAGCAGCCTTTTCGAGGGTCGGATTGGAAACACCATATATTTT. Translated, it gives CASSLFEGRIGNTIYF.

The chain has TRBV14 and TRBJ1-5; 7 bases align to TRBD1. Trimming cost V 4 bases and J 3 bases; bases outside gene matches: 9. Germline values: CDR1 SGHDN, CDR2 FVKESK. CDR3 length equals 16 residues. The CDR3 is CASSPGTEATNQPQHF. In DNA form, the CDR3 reads TGTGCCAGCAGCCCCGGGACAGAGGCGACCAATCAGCCCCAGCATTTT.

This clone was seen more than once but under ten times. The genes are TRBV9 and TRBJ1-5, with a possible D match to TRBD1 (5 bases). The V and J ends lost 3 bases and 0 bases respectively, with 16 bases between them. Germline V lookup: CDR1 SGDLS, CDR2 YYNGEE. CDR3 length equals 17 residues. Here the CDR3 DNA reads TGTGCCAGCAGCGCAGGGTGGGCGGTAGATAGCAATCAGCCCCAGCATTTT. Translating it yields CASSAGWAVDSNQPQHF. Drawing the rest from reference TRBV9 and TRBJ1-5, the complete variable domain is DSGVTQTPKHLITATGQRVTLRCSPRSGDLSVYWYQQSLDQGLQFLIQYYNGEERAKGNILERFSAQQFPDLHSELNLSSLELGDSALYFCASSAGWAVDSNQPQHFGDGTRLSIL.

V is TRBV19 and J is TRBJ1-1; possible D gene TRBD1, 5 bases. The germline V gene encodes CDR1 LNHDA and CDR2 SQIVND (reference sequence). CDR3 length: 16 amino acids. V lost 4 bases to trimming and J lost 4 bases, with 19 bases between them. In nucleotides, the CDR3 is TGTGCCAGTAGTACGCGACCCCACAGGCAGCTCACTGAAGCTTTCTTT. Translation: CASSTRPHRQLTEAFF.

The chain recombines TRBV28 with TRBJ1-1; D is unclear. V shed 5 bases and J shed 11 bases, with 15 bases lying between them. CDR1 MDHEN and CDR2 SYDVKM come from the germline V gene. The length of the CDR3 is 12 residues. CDR3 residues: CASSRVPREAFF. For the CDR3, the DNA is TGTGCCAGCAGTCGGGTTCCGCGGGAGGCTTTCTTT.

This rearrangement joins TRBV5-4 to TRBJ2-1, with D maybe TRBD2 (7 bases). V lost 2 bases and J lost 6, with 12 bases in between. CDR3 length: 14 amino acids. Germline V gene lookup returns CDR1 SGHNT and CDR2 YYREEE (reference sequence). This CDR3 is CASSLIGGRNEQFF. The CDR3 DNA sequence: TGTGCCAGCAGCTTAATCGGGGGGCGCAATGAGCAGTTCTTC.

The V gene is TRBV6-1, the J gene TRBJ2-6; 8 positions match TRBD2. Trimming took 4 bases from V and 3 from J; bases not matched to a gene: 2. The germline CDR1 and CDR2 sequences are MNHNS and SASEGT. This CDR3 spans 15 amino acids. Here the CDR3 DNA reads TGTGCCAGCAGTGCGGGAGGGAATGGGGCCAACGTCCTGACTTTC. Translated: CASSAGGNGANVLTF.

This clone has just a few counts. The V gene is TRBV14, the J gene TRBJ2-5; perhaps TRBD1 as D (6 bases). Trimming shortened V by 1 base and J by 1 base, and 13 bases separated the two germline ends. The CDR3 loop spans 16 amino acids. The V gene's germline CDR1 is SGHDN and CDR2 FVKESK. CDR3 sequence (DNA): TGTGCCAGCAGCCAAGTTACAGGGAGAGGCCAAGAGACCCAGTACTTC. It specifies CASSQVTGRGQETQYF.

A note on this clone: This same CDR3 is encoded by further DNA sequences in the sample. The chain has TRBV7-2 and TRBJ2-5; unclear D gene. Germline V gene lookup returns CDR1 SGHTA and CDR2 FQGNSA. The V end was cut by 4 bases, the J end by 2 bases, with 8 bases between. This CDR3 contains 13 residues. The CDR3 DNA is TGTGCCAGCAGCTATCGGACGCAAGAGACCCAGTACTTC. Its protein is CASSYRTQETQYF.

The chain is built from TRBV4-1 and TRBJ2-1, with 14 bases aligning to TRBD2. The CDR3 extends over 19 amino acids. V lost 2 bases and J lost 3; bases outside the gene matches: 9. The germline V gene encodes CDR1 MGHRA and CDR2 YSYEKL. CDR3 sequence (DNA): TGCGCCAGCAGCCAATACCGGACCGGGACTAGCGGGGGCTACAATGAGCAGTTCTTC. This encodes CASSQYRTGTSGGYNEQFF.

This clone was detected a few times. The chain employs TRBV6-5 and TRBJ1-2, with D possibly TRBD1 on 5 matching bases. This CDR3 has 13 residues. V shed 5 bases and J shed 8 bases, with 15 bases lying between them. The germline CDR1 and CDR2 sequences are MNHEY and SVGAGI. As DNA, the CDR3 is TGTGCCAGCAGTCCCGGGACTTCGTGGGGCTACACCTTC. Translating gives CASSPGTSWGYTF.

V usage is TRBV7-2 and J usage is TRBJ1-1, with 7 nucleotides matching TRBD1. This CDR3 region has 15 residues. Germline V lookup: CDR1 SGHTA, CDR2 FQGNSA. After removal of 7 bases from V and 6 bases from J, the junction contained 14 bases not matched to a gene. The CDR3 spells CASTTPRGLGAEAFF. The CDR3 DNA reads as TGTGCCAGCACCACTCCGAGGGGGCTGGGAGCTGAAGCTTTCTTT.

The chain combines TRBV13 with TRBJ2-2; D perhaps matches TRBD1 (5 bases). Between the trimmed V and J ends, which lost 1 base and 5 bases, there was a span of 17 bases. CDR1 is PRHDT, CDR2 FYEKMQ, per germline (reference sequence). The CDR3 totals 17 residues. In nucleotides, the CDR3 is TGTGCCAGCAGCTTAGCGTCAGGGTCCAGAGCGACCGGGGAGCTGTTTTTT. Encoded protein: CASSLASGSRATGELFF.

Concerning this clone: A much larger clone lies one base from this, so it may be a read error. The rearrangement links TRBV5-4 to TRBJ2-7, with 13 bases lining up with TRBD2. J gave up 3 bases and V 4 bases, and 4 bases lay outside the gene matches. Germline CDR1 is SGHNT and CDR2 is YYREEE (reference sequence). This CDR3 is built from 15 residues. The CDR3 bases are TGTGCCAGCAGCGCCGGGACTAGCGGGAACTACGAGCAGTACTTC. This sequence encodes CASSAGTSGNYEQYF. Variable domain in full (rest from reference TRBV5-4 and TRBJ2-7): ETGVTQSPTHLIKTRGQQVTLRCSSQSGHNTVSWYQQALGQGPQFIFQYYREEENGRGNFPPRFSGLQFPNYSSELNVNALELDDSALYLCASSAGTSGNYEQYFGPGTRLTVT.

The rearrangement joins TRBV11-2 to TRBJ2-3, with D tentatively TRBD1 (5 bases). Germline assignment: CDR1 SGHAT and CDR2 FQNNGV. The CDR3 length is 14 residues. V lost 1 base, J lost 2 bases, and 7 bases lay in between. The CDR3 coding sequence is TGTGCCAGCAGCTTAGGGGGCGTCACAGATACGCAGTATTTT. Amino acid sequence: CASSLGGVTDTQYF.

This clone was seen a few times. The chain combines TRBV6-6 with TRBJ1-5, with a possible D match to TRBD1 (5 bases). Trimming stripped 0 bases from V and 5 bases from J, with 11 bases between. Per germline, CDR1 MNHNY and CDR2 SVGAGI (reference sequence). CDR3 length: 15 residues. The CDR3 here is CASSYSLGGDQPQHF. The CDR3 coding sequence is TGTGCCAGCAGTTACTCGTTGGGGGGAGATCAGCCCCAGCATTTT.

In its sample, this clone was seen once. V usage is TRBV6-5 and J usage is TRBJ1-1, with 10 positions matching TRBD1. This CDR3 has 15 residues. Trimming took 6 bases from V and 1 from J; bases not matched to a gene: 5. Germline lookup yields CDR1 MNHEY and CDR2 SVGAGI. In nucleotides, the CDR3 is TGTGCCAGCAGACCCCGACAGGGGGCGAACACTGAAGCTTTCTTT. Translated, it gives CASRPRQGANTEAFF.

The V gene is TRBV10-1, the J gene TRBJ1-1; TRBD1 might be the D (5 bases). Germline V lookup: CDR1 WNHNN, CDR2 SYGVQD (reference sequence). This CDR3 comprises 13 residues. Trimming took 9 bases from V and 3 from J, leaving 14 bases between them. CDR3 sequence (DNA): TGCGCCAGTCAGCAGACAGTTTACACTGAAGCTTTCTTT. Translation gives CASQQTVYTEAFF.